Listed below are T cell receptor beta chains from one sample, sequenced in a study of blood T cell repertoires in COVID-19. Profiled with immunoSEQ multiplex PCR; TCRdb holds only in-frame clones, not every one. Among approximately 210,000 clones listed, under 90% were seen once. Sequencing was done on a sample of peripheral blood. The receptors were sampled from a woman aged 80 or over with COVID-19, enrolled during active disease. Both conserved end residues are part of each CDR3. Each record gives: clone size, D gene, J gene, CDR3 length, V gene, CDR3 DNA, CDR3 protein. A D gene is named only where the DNA matches it firmly. Rows give clone size only sometimes, using once, few, many, or a class for an expanded clone.

- TRBD1 TRBJ2-1 14 TRBV5-1 TGCGCCAGCAGTGGTCGACAGGGCGGGAATGAGCAGTTCTTC CASSGRQGGNEQFF
- - TRBJ2-1 12 TRBV7-2 TGTGCCAGCAGCTCGACTAGTGGTGAGCAGTTCTTC CASSSTSGEQFF
- - TRBJ2-5 13 TRBV3-1/TRBV3-2 TGTGCCAGCAGCCCAGGGTACCAAGAGACCCAGTACTTC CASSPGYQETQYF
- - TRBJ1-2 12 TRBV5-4 TGTGCCAGCAGGGGCCCAAACTATGGCTACACCTTC CASRGPNYGYTF
few - TRBJ2-7 13 TRBV5-1 TGCGCCAGCAGCTTGGGCGAGGCCTACGAGCAGTACTTC CASSLGEAYEQYF
- TRBD1 TRBJ1-1 14 TRBV19 TGTGCCAGTAGCCTACAGGGGGTGGGCACTGAAGCTTTCTTT CASSLQGVGTEAFF
- - TRBJ2-5 13 TRBV30 TGTGCCTGGAGTGTCCGACGGGGGGAGACCCAGTACTTC CAWSVRRGETQYF
- - TRBJ1-2 14 TRBV3-1/TRBV3-2 TGTGCCAGCAGCCAACTCAGGGGAAACTATGGCTACACCTTC CASSQLRGNYGYTF
- - TRBJ1-2 13 TRBV7-9 TGTGCCAGCAGCGGAGACAGATACTATGGCTACACCTTC CASSGDRYYGYTF
- TRBD1 TRBJ2-7 11 TRBV6-5 TGTGCCACACAGGGGGCTCGTGAGCAGTACTTC CATQGAREQYF
once TRBD1 TRBJ1-5 15 TRBV7-9 TGTGCCAGCAGCCCCTCAACAGGGGGAAATCAGCCCCAGCATTTT CASSPSTGGNQPQHF
- - TRBJ1-4 14 TRBV7-9 TGTGCCAGCAGCTCCAGGGGAGCTAATGAAAAACTGTTTTTT CASSSRGANEKLFF